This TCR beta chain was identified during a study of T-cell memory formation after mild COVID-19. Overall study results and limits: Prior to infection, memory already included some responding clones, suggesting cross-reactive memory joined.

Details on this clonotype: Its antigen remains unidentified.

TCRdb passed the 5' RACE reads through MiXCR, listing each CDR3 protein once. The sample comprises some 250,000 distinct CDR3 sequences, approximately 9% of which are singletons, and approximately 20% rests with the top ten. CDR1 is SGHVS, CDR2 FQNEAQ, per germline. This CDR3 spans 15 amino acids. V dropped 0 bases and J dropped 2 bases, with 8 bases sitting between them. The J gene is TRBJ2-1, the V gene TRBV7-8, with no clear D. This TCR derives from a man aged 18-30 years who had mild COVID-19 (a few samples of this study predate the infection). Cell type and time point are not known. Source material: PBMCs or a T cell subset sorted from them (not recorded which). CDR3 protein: CASSLARPTYNEQFF. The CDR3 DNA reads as TGTGCCAGCAGCTTAGCCCGACCTACCTACAATGAGCAGTTCTTC.